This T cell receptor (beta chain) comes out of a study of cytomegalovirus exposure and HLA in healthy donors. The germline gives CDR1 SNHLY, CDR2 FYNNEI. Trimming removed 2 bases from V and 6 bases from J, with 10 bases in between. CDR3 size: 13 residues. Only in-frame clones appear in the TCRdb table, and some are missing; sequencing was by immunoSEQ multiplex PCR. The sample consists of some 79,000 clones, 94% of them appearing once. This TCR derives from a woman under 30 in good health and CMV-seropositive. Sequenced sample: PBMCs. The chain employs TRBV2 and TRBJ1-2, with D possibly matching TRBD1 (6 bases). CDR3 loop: CASSEWAGDGYTF. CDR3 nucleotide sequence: TGTGCCAGCAGTGAATGGGCAGGGGATGGCTACACCTTC.